What follows are 6 T cell receptor beta chains derived from one specimen sequenced in a study of shared clonotypes between healthy human individuals. The table came from immunoSEQ multiplex PCR; TCRdb's copy has only in-frame clones and leaves some out. The repertoire consists of 2 million to 2.5 million clones, with over 85% occurring once and the leading ten covering approximately 0.36%. The sequenced material came from naive CD4+ T cells from PBMCs. This sample's subset: CD45RA+ positively selected. The receptors come from a man younger than 35 in good health. Some clones in this sample may be carry-over from other donors' samples.

CDR3 amino acids: CASSLGRENTIYF. The CDR3 region has the DNA TGTGCCAGCAGTTTGGGTAGGGAGAACACCATATATTTT. This sequence joins TRBV28 and TRBJ1-3; D call uncertain. V was clipped by 3 bases and J by 7 bases, with 10 bases between them. The CDR3 totals 13 residues. The germline V gene has CDR1 MDHEN and CDR2 SYDVKM.

The chain employs TRBV4-3 and TRBJ2-7; TRBD2 might be the D (6 bases). The V and J ends lost 5 bases and 2 bases respectively, with 16 bases between them. The CDR3 consists of 15 residues. Germline lookup yields CDR1 LGHNA and CDR2 YSLEER. As DNA, the CDR3 is TGCGCCAGCAGCTTAGTTGCGCTAGCGACCTACGAGCAGTACTTC. This gives the protein CASSLVALATYEQYF.

The chain employs TRBV5-4 and TRBJ2-5; 8 positions agree with TRBD1. The trim removed 5 bases at V and 2 bases at J, leaving 5 bases unmatched. CDR3 length: 14 amino acids. Germline loops: CDR1 SGHNT, CDR2 YYREEE (reference sequence). CDR3 amino acids: CASRKGDRQETQYF. In DNA, the CDR3 is TGTGCCAGCAGAAAGGGGGACAGGCAAGAGACCCAGTACTTC.

The chain joins TRBV6-5 to TRBJ1-2, with no clear D. This CDR3 contains 15 residues. Trimming took 5 bases from V and 0 from J, leaving 13 bases between them. The germline V gene encodes CDR1 MNHEY and CDR2 SVGAGI. CDR3 coding DNA: TGTGCCAGCAGTCGGATGGACCGGGCTAACTATGGCTACACCTTC. This codes for CASSRMDRANYGYTF.

The chain has TRBV7-6 and TRBJ2-7; 10 bases match TRBD1. Germline trimming cut 1 base from V and 6 bases from J; bases unmatched to any gene: 12. CDR3 length: 17 residues. Germline CDR1 reads SGHVS; CDR2 reads FNYEAQ. This CDR3 reads CASSLGARDRGRGEQYF. The CDR3 DNA reads as TGTGCCAGCAGCTTAGGGGCCCGGGACAGGGGCCGGGGCGAGCAGTACTTC. The variable domain in full, with the rest retrieved from reference TRBV7-6 and TRBJ2-7, is GAGVSQSPRYKVTKRGQDVALRCDPISGHVSLYWYRQALGQGPEFLTYFNYEAQQDKSGLPNDRFSAERPEGSISTLTIQRTEQRDSAMYRCASSLGARDRGRGEQYFGPGTRLTVT.

V usage is TRBV5-4 and J usage is TRBJ2-7, with 9 bases fitting TRBD1. The ends lost 3 bases at V and 5 bases at J; junction bases unmatched: 9. The CDR3 totals 15 residues. Germline CDR1 SGHNT, CDR2 YYREEE (reference sequence). The CDR3 is CASSSQGQGVDEQYF. CDR3 sequence (DNA): TGTGCCAGCAGCTCGCAGGGACAGGGTGTAGACGAGCAGTACTTC.